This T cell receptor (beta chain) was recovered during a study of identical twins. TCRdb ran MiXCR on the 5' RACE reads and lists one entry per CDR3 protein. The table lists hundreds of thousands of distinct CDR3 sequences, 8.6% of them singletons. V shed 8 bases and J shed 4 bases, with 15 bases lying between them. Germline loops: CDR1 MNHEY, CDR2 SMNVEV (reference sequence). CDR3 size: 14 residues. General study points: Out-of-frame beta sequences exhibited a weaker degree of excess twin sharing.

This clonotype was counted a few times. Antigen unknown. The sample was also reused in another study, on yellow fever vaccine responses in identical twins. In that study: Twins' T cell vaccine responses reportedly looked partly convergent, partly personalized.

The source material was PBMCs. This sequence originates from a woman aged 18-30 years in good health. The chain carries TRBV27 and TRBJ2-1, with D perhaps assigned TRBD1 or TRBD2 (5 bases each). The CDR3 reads CASGATRLYNEQFF. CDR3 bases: TGTGCCAGCGGGGCAACTAGACTATACAATGAGCAGTTCTTC.